The 24 T cell receptor beta chains below were found in one sample sequenced in a study of shared clonotypes between healthy human individuals. TCRdb's copy holds only in-frame clones and misses some; the assay was immunoSEQ multiplex PCR. The sample has millions of clones; just over 90% are singletons. The sequenced material came from naive CD4+ T cells sorted from blood. Subset here: CD45RA+ positively selected. The source is a man between 18 and 35 years old in good health.

This sequence joins TRBV18 and TRBJ2-7; no reliable D call. Trimming stripped 3 bases from V and 2 bases from J, with 11 bases between. Germline values: CDR1 KGHSH, CDR2 LQKENI. This CDR3 contains 14 residues. The CDR3: CASSPNVGTYEQYF. The CDR3 bases are TGTGCCAGCTCACCTAACGTCGGAACCTACGAGCAGTACTTC.

J is TRBJ2-3 and V is TRBV15; 9 bases match TRBD2. Germline V lookup: CDR1 LNHNV, CDR2 YYDKDF (reference sequence). J lost 6 bases, V lost 1 base, and 5 bases had no gene match. The CDR3 is made up of 15 amino acids. CDR3 DNA sequence: TGTGCCACCAGCAGAGTTAGCGGGAGTTTGGATACGCAGTATTTT. It is translated as CATSRVSGSLDTQYF.

The chain carries TRBV9 and TRBJ2-7, with 7 positions matching TRBD1. In germline, CDR1 is SGDLS, CDR2 YYNGEE. The V segment lost 4 bases and the J segment 7 bases; nucleotides outside the gene matches: 14. CDR3 length equals 15 residues. CDR3 sequence: CASSTRDSPTGEQYF. CDR3 bases: TGTGCCAGCAGCACCCGGGACAGCCCTACTGGAGAGCAGTACTTC.

The chain carries TRBV7-8 and TRBJ2-5; D uncertain. Looked up from germline, CDR1 is SGHVS and CDR2 is FQNEAQ. Trimming stripped 3 bases from V and 0 bases from J, with 5 bases between. The CDR3 totals 13 residues. In nucleotides, the CDR3 is TGTGCCAGCAGCTTGCGGCACCAAGAGACCCAGTACTTC. Translating it yields CASSLRHQETQYF.

The rearrangement links TRBV7-2 to TRBJ1-6, with D uncertain. The CDR3 contains 15 residues. Deletions cut 5 bases from V and 7 bases from J, with 15 bases between. Germline assignment: CDR1 SGHTA and CDR2 FQGNSA. The CDR3 region is CASSRERPGNSPLHF. The CDR3 DNA follows: TGTGCCAGCAGCCGTGAGAGGCCGGGAAATTCACCCCTCCACTTT.

J is TRBJ2-2 and V is TRBV30; D perhaps matches TRBD2 (5 bases). CDR1 GTSNPN and CDR2 SVGIG come from the germline V gene (reference sequence). V gave up 4 bases and J gave up 4 bases, with 13 bases separating them. The CDR3 loop spans 14 amino acids. The chain's CDR3 is CAWTDPGSTGELFF. The CDR3 coding sequence is TGTGCCTGGACAGACCCGGGGAGCACCGGGGAGCTGTTTTTT.

J is TRBJ2-3 and V is TRBV5-4; D may match TRBD1 or TRBD2 (5 bases each). CDR1 SGHNT and CDR2 YYREEE come from the germline V gene (reference sequence). The germline V and J ends were trimmed by 6 bases and 1 base, with 15 bases remaining between them. The CDR3 is 15 residues long. CDR3 protein: CASKSRQRGTDTQYF. The CDR3 coding sequence is TGTGCCAGCAAGTCGAGACAGAGGGGCACAGATACGCAGTATTTT.

In the case of this clone: Distinct nucleotide sequences in the sample also encode this CDR3. The chain recombines TRBV5-1 with TRBJ1-1; TRBD1 might be the D (5 bases). The germline V gene has CDR1 SGHRS and CDR2 YFSETQ. V lost 1 base and J 2 bases, leaving 9 bases between the germline ends. This CDR3 has 14 residues. CDR3 in DNA: TGCGCCAGCAGCTTGACAGGAACAAACACTGAAGCTTTCTTT. It yields the protein CASSLTGTNTEAFF.

This clone is a singleton in its sample. Other DNA variants within this sample encode the same CDR3. V is TRBV6-1 and J is TRBJ1-2; D is unclear. V was cut by 2 bases and J by 2 bases, with 6 bases left in between. The CDR3 length is 13 residues. CDR1 is MNHNS, CDR2 SASEGT, per germline. The CDR3 reads CASSEQVNYGYTF. The DNA of the CDR3 is TGTGCCAGCAGTGAACAGGTCAACTATGGCTACACCTTC.

The chain combines TRBV13 with TRBJ2-3; 11 bases are shared with TRBD2. The ends lost 4 bases at V and 2 bases at J; junction bases unmatched: 5. The CDR3 is made up of 16 amino acids. Germline CDR1 is PRHDT and CDR2 is FYEKMQ (reference sequence). CDR3 bases: TGTGCCAGCAGCTGGGATAGCGGGAGGGCCACAGATACGCAGTATTTT. The encoded protein is CASSWDSGRATDTQYF.

The chain joins TRBV30 to TRBJ2-5, with 8 bases fitting TRBD1. V was pared by 4 bases and J by 4 bases, with 8 bases of the junction left unmatched. Germline values: CDR1 GTSNPN, CDR2 SVGIG (reference sequence). This CDR3 has 14 amino acids. Written as DNA, the CDR3 is TGTGCCTGGATGGGACAGGCCCCCCGAGAGACCCAGTACTTC. This sequence encodes CAWMGQAPRETQYF. The whole variable domain, filled in from reference TRBV30 and TRBJ2-5, reads SQTIHQWPATLVQPVGSPLSLECTVEGTSNPNLYWYRQAAGRGLQLLFYSVGIGQISSEVPQNLSASRPQDRQFILSSKKLLLSDSGFYLCAWMGQAPRETQYFGPGTRLLVL.

The chain uses TRBV7-2 and TRBJ2-5; 12 bases agree with TRBD2. The CDR3 extends over 16 amino acids. In germline, CDR1 is SGHTA, CDR2 FQGNSA. Trimming removed 5 bases from V and 9 bases from J; junction bases left unmatched: 13. CDR3 region: CASSPQGLAGTLAQYF. CDR3 sequence (DNA): TGTGCCAGCAGCCCCCAAGGACTAGCGGGGACGTTAGCCCAGTACTTC.

The genes are TRBV6-1 and TRBJ2-1, with 12 nucleotides matching TRBD2. The J segment lost 4 bases and the V segment lost 4 bases, leaving 5 bases of the junction unmatched. This CDR3 spans 16 amino acids. Germline CDR1 MNHNS, CDR2 SASEGT. In nucleotides, the CDR3 is TGTGCCAGCAGTGGATCGACTAGCGGGAGATACAATGAGCAGTTCTTC. Translating it yields CASSGSTSGRYNEQFF.

For this clone: Other DNA sequences in this specimen translate into the identical CDR3. The V call is TRBV6-5, the J call TRBJ2-3; no reliable D call. Germline-derived CDR1 and CDR2 are MNHEY and SVGAGI. This CDR3 contains 11 residues. Trimming shortened V by 4 bases and J by 4 bases, and 3 bases separated the two germline ends. The CDR3 DNA reads TGTGCCAGCAGTTTGGCAGATACGCAGTATTTT. It specifies CASSLADTQYF.

V is TRBV5-4 and J is TRBJ2-3; D gene uncertain. There are 11 residues in the CDR3. Germline CDR1 is SGHNT and CDR2 is YYREEE (reference sequence). The V and J ends lost 4 bases and 5 bases respectively, with 5 bases between them. In nucleotides, the CDR3 is TGTGCCAGCAGCCACCAAGATACGCAGTATTTT. Its protein is CASSHQDTQYF.

This clone was recorded only once. This same CDR3 is encoded by further DNA sequences in the sample. The J gene is TRBJ2-7, the V gene TRBV28; TRBD1 is a possible D gene (5 bases). The V gene's germline CDR1 is MDHEN and CDR2 SYDVKM. The CDR3 runs 15 residues. V was shortened by 5 bases and J by 0 bases, with 14 bases between the two germline ends. DNA of the CDR3: TGTGCCAGCAGTCTTACCTCCACAGGCTCCTACGAGCAGTACTTC. Protein product: CASSLTSTGSYEQYF.

The J gene is TRBJ2-5, the V gene TRBV6-6; tentative D call: TRBD1 (5 bases). The length of the CDR3 is 15 residues. Germline assignment: CDR1 MNHNY and CDR2 SVGAGI (reference sequence). Trimming cost V 6 bases and J 2 bases, with 16 bases left between them. The DNA of the CDR3 is TGTGCCAGCAGCCGAGCAGGGCAACCTCAAGAGACCCAGTACTTC. It translates to CASSRAGQPQETQYF.

This chain uses TRBV11-3 with TRBJ2-1; TRBD2 agrees at 8 bases. V shed 4 bases, J shed 4 bases, and the junction held 12 bases outside the gene matches. The CDR3 sequence is 17 residues long. Germline assignment: CDR1 SGHNT and CDR2 YENEEA. The CDR3 here is CASSSSGDTSGYNEQFF. For the CDR3, the DNA is TGTGCCAGCAGCTCGAGTGGTGATACTAGCGGTTACAATGAGCAGTTCTTC. The full variable domain, with the rest looked up from reference TRBV11-3 and TRBJ2-1, is EAGVVQSPRYKIIEKKQPVAFWCNPISGHNTLYWYLQNLGQGPELLIRYENEEAVDDSQLPKDRFSAERLKGVDSTLKIQPAELGDSAVYLCASSSSGDTSGYNEQFFGPGTRLTVL.

This clone was detected only once. The gene calls are TRBV6-6 and TRBJ2-7; D gene uncertain. This CDR3 contains 14 residues. Germline CDR1 is MNHNY and CDR2 is SVGAGI (reference sequence). V was pared by 6 bases and J by 2 bases, with 14 bases between. CDR3: CASRWADRAYEQYF. CDR3 nucleotide sequence: TGTGCCAGCAGATGGGCAGACCGAGCCTACGAGCAGTACTTC.

The chain couples TRBV28 to TRBJ1-2; D may be TRBD1 (6 bases). The V end lost 5 bases, the J end lost 0 bases, and 13 bases lay between the germline ends. The germline V gene encodes CDR1 MDHEN and CDR2 SYDVKM. The CDR3 extends over 15 amino acids. The CDR3 protein is CASSGTGSANYGYTF. DNA of the CDR3: TGTGCCAGCAGTGGTACAGGGTCCGCTAACTATGGCTACACCTTC.

This clone was recorded a few times. The chain links TRBV19 to TRBJ1-2, with unresolved D. Germline lookup yields CDR1 LNHDA and CDR2 SQIVND (reference sequence). Trimming removed 3 bases from V and 5 bases from J, with 10 bases in between. This CDR3 spans 13 amino acids. The CDR3 protein is CASSMGIGYGYTF. The CDR3 coding sequence is TGTGCCAGTAGTATGGGGATTGGGTATGGCTACACCTTC.

The CDR3 nucleotides are TGTGCCAGCAGCTCGGACTTTTGGAGCTCCTACAATGAGCAGTTCTTC. It encodes CASSSDFWSSYNEQFF. The rearrangement joins TRBV7-9 to TRBJ2-1, with D maybe TRBD2 (5 bases). Trimming pared 4 bases from V and 0 bases from J, leaving 13 bases between. Germline CDR1 is SEHNR and CDR2 is FQNEAQ (reference sequence). This CDR3 spans 16 amino acids.

The chain employs TRBV6-4 and TRBJ1-6, with unresolved D. This CDR3 spans 15 amino acids. The germline CDR1 and CDR2 sequences are MRHNA and SNTAGT. V dropped 2 bases and J dropped 7 bases, with 12 bases sitting between them. CDR3 sequence (DNA): TGTGCCAGCAGTGACAGGCCAGACCGAAATTCACCCCTCCACTTT. Amino acids: CASSDRPDRNSPLHF.

The chain recombines TRBV5-6 with TRBJ1-3; tentatively, D is TRBD1 (5 bases). Germline V gene data show CDR1 as SGHDT and CDR2 as YYEEEE. With 2 bases removed from V and 4 bases from J, the gap between germline ends came to 10 bases. The CDR3 loop spans 14 amino acids. DNA of the CDR3: TGTGCCAGCAGCTTCCAGGGTAACGGAAACACCATATATTTT. Protein: CASSFQGNGNTIYF. Complete variable domain (other parts from reference TRBV5-6 and TRBJ1-3): DAGVTQSPTHLIKTRGQQVTLRCSPKSGHDTVSWYQQALGQGPQFIFQYYEEEERQRGNFPDRFSGHQFPNYSSELNVNALLLGDSALYLCASSFQGNGNTIYFGEGSWLTVV.